Presented here are 2 T cell receptor beta chains from one specimen sequenced in a study of T cell responses to AZD1222 COVID-19 vaccine. Here immunoSEQ multiplex PCR was the method, and the copy in TCRdb shows in-frame clones only, minus some. In the table there are under 150,000 clones, about nine tenths of which are singletons. Sequenced material: peripheral blood, taken on day 0 of AZD1222 vaccination. All receptors come from an adult in good health.

The rearrangement joins TRBV7-8 to TRBJ2-1, with 13 bases lining up with TRBD2. Germline CDR1 SGHVS, CDR2 FQNEAQ. V shed 5 bases and J 7 bases; nucleotides not matched to a gene: 8. The CDR3 runs 16 residues. The CDR3 DNA sequence: TGTGCCAGCAGCACCCCTCGGACTAGCGGGAGAAATGAGCAGTTCTTC. Translating it yields CASSTPRTSGRNEQFF.

The chain links TRBV7-9 to TRBJ1-4; D not resolved. Germline lookup yields CDR1 SEHNR and CDR2 FQNEAQ (reference sequence). The V and J ends lost 3 bases and 3 bases respectively, with 8 bases between them. This CDR3 has 14 amino acids. This CDR3 is CASSFGQPNEKLFF. CDR3 coding DNA: TGTGCCAGCAGCTTCGGCCAGCCTAATGAAAAACTGTTTTTT.